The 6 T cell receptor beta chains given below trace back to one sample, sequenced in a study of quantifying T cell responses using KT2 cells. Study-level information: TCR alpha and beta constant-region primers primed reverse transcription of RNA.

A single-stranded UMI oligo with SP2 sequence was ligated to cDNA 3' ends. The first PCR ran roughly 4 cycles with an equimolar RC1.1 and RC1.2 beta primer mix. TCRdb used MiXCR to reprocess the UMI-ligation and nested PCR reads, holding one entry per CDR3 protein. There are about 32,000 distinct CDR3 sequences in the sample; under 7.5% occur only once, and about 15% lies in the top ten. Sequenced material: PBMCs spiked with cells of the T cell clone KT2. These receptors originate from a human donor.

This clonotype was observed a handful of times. CDR3 in amino acids: CSARVYSTDTQYF. For the CDR3, the DNA is TGCAGTGCTAGAGTTTACAGCACAGATACGCAGTATTTT. This rearrangement joins TRBV20-1 to TRBJ2-3; no clear D. There are 13 residues in the CDR3. Trimming cost V 1 base and J 0 bases, with 5 bases left between them. The germline CDR1 and CDR2 sequences are DFQATT and SNEGSKA (reference sequence).

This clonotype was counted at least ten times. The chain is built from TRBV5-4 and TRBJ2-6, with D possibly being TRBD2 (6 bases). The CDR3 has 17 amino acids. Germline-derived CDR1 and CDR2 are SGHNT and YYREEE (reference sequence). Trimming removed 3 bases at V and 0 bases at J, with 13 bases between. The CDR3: CASSYGGGGSGANVLTF. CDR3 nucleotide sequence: TGTGCCAGCAGCTACGGGGGTGGGGGCTCTGGGGCCAACGTCCTGACTTTC.

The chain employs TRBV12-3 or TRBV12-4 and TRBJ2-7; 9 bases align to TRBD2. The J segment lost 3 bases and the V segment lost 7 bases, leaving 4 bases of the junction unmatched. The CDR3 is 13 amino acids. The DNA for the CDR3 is TGTGCCAGCAAGAGCGGGGGGCTCTACGAGCAGTACTTC. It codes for CASKSGGLYEQYF.

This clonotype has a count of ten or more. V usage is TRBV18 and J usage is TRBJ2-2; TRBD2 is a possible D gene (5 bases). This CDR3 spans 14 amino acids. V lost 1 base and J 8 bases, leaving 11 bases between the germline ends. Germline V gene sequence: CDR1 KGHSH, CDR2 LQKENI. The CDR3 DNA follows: TGTGCCAGCTCACCACAGGAGGCACTGGGGGAGCTGTTTTTT. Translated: CASSPQEALGELFF.

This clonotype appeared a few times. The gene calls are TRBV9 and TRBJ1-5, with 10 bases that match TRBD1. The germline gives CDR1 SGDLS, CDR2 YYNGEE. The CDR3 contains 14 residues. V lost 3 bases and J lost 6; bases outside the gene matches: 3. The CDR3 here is CASSGGQGTQPQHF. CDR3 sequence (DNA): TGTGCCAGCAGCGGGGGACAGGGGACTCAGCCCCAGCATTTT. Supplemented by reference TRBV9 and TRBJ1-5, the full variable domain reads DSGVTQTPKHLITATGQRVTLRCSPRSGDLSVYWYQQSLDQGLQFLIQYYNGEERAKGNILERFSAQQFPDLHSELNLSSLELGDSALYFCASSGGQGTQPQHFGDGTRLSIL.

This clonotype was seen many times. CDR3 loop: CASSLGPQGHQPQHF. CDR3 in DNA: TGTGCCAGCAGCTTAGGTCCCCAGGGGCATCAGCCCCAGCATTTT. The V gene is TRBV7-2, the J gene TRBJ1-5; D may be TRBD1 (6 bases). In germline, CDR1 is SGHTA, CDR2 FQGNSA. Trimming took off 1 base at V and 5 bases at J, with 12 bases between the two ends. There are 15 residues in the CDR3.